This T cell receptor (beta chain) emerged from a study of shared clonotypes between healthy human individuals. On the study more broadly: Three plates were used per donor for CD4 naive, three for CD4 memory, two for CD8 naive and one for CD8 memory.

This clone has a single count. Its matching antigen is unknown. Other nucleotide sequences from this sample produce the same CDR3. As handled by the study authors: With immunoSEQ giving junction-only sequences and no quality scores, filtering differed. Data came from immunoSEQ multiplex PCR; TCRdb stores just in-frame clones and leaves some out. For V, J and clone size, that table is used; D and trimming come from the DNA. Among under 1 million clones listed, 90% to 97% were seen once. CD8 cells regarded as naive lacked CD45RO, were positively chosen for CCR7, and omitted terminally differentiated effector memory CD45RA+ cells. V dropped 3 bases and J dropped 2 bases, with 8 bases sitting between them. CDR3 length: 13 amino acids. From germline, CDR1 is LNHDA and CDR2 SQIVND (reference sequence). Overall study results and limits: Non-shared clonotypes were found to have lower generation probabilities than the clonotypes that were shared by all four of the sorted-subset donors. Estimated richness values were generally larger in naive subsets than in memory subsets.

The source of this sequence is a man under 40 in good health. J is TRBJ2-7 and V is TRBV19; the D is unclear. The sequenced sample was naive CD8+ T cells sorted from blood. The CDR3 loop is CASSIGGTYEQYF. CDR3 coding DNA: TGTGCCAGTAGTATCGGCGGTACCTACGAGCAGTACTTC.